This T cell receptor beta chain was sequenced in a study of cytomegalovirus exposure and HLA in healthy donors. Of note for this clone: Its target is unknown.

Study-wide points: While the bulk of TCR sequences proved rare, some public TCRs turned up in many donors.

Germline CDR1 is MDHEN and CDR2 is SYDVKM. This CDR3 comprises 16 residues. Trimming took 2 bases from V and 7 from J; bases not matched to a gene: 9. Primers: 60 Vbeta forward and 13 Jbeta reverse. Clones were sequenced by immunoSEQ multiplex PCR, and TCRdb holds only the in-frame ones, with some missing. This sample carries 35,000 to 50,000 clones, roughly 80% of them seen once, and the ten largest clones take roughly 1.4%. This chain uses TRBV28 with TRBJ2-4; 9 positions agree with TRBD1. The sequencing input was PBMCs. The TCR was taken from a man aged 30 to 45 in good health and CMV-seronegative. The CDR3 is CASSLGTGSLANIQYF. The CDR3 DNA sequence: TGTGCCAGCAGTTTAGGGACAGGGAGCCTAGCCAACATTCAGTACTTC.